The 13 T cell receptor beta chains below all came from one sample that was sequenced in a study of OX40 agonist ivuxolimab in advanced cancers. Produced via immunoSEQ multiplex PCR; TCRdb's table is partial and in-frame only. The sample holds about 59,000 clones, about 87% seen once. Sequences were derived from CD4+ or CD8+ T cells sorted from blood, sampled in a trial of the OX40 agonist ivuxolimab. These TCRs come from an adult with an advanced solid tumor such as melanoma, head and neck, liver or kidney cancer.

CDR3 in DNA: TGCGCCAGCAGCCAGTCTCCGAGAAACATTCAGTACTTC. Its translation: CASSQSPRNIQYF. The chain carries TRBV4-1 and TRBJ2-4, with D uncertain. The V and J ends lost 3 bases and 6 bases respectively, with 9 bases between them. The CDR3 length is 13 residues. Germline loops: CDR1 MGHRA, CDR2 YSYEKL.

The rearrangement links TRBV6-4 to TRBJ2-1; D is undetermined. V was shortened by 0 bases and J by 5 bases, with 5 bases between the two germline ends. The germline V gene has CDR1 MRHNA and CDR2 SNTAGT. The CDR3 has 13 residues. For the CDR3, the DNA is TGTGCCAGCAGTGACTCTGTTGACAATGAGCAGTTCTTC. As protein: CASSDSVDNEQFF.

V and J are TRBV11-1 and TRBJ2-1, with 7 bases identical to TRBD1. J lost 5 bases, V lost 5 bases, and 3 bases had no gene match. Germline values: CDR1 SGHAT, CDR2 FQDESV (reference sequence). The CDR3 has 13 amino acids. CDR3 sequence reads: CASSGDRDNEQFF. The CDR3 DNA follows: TGTGCCAGCAGCGGGGACAGAGACAATGAGCAGTTCTTC.

The genes are TRBV2 and TRBJ2-6, with a weak D call TRBD2 (6 bases). CDR1 and CDR2 from the germline V gene are SNHLY and FYNNEI. This CDR3 has 17 residues. The V end was cut by 6 bases, the J end by 2 bases, with 17 bases between. The CDR3 loop reads CASRAGPNTPGANVLTF. The CDR3 DNA is TGTGCCAGCAGGGCGGGACCGAACACCCCTGGGGCCAACGTCCTGACTTTC.

The chain employs TRBV14 and TRBJ2-5; no reliable D call. V lost 3 bases to trimming and J lost 4 bases, with 12 bases between them. CDR1 is SGHDN and CDR2 is FVKESK in the germline V gene. The CDR3 is 14 amino acids. In DNA, the CDR3 is TGTGCCAGCAGCCAGTTTCAGGTCCCAGAGACCCAGTACTTC. This gives the protein CASSQFQVPETQYF.

The chain uses TRBV4-3 and TRBJ2-1; no reliable D call. CDR3 length: 16 amino acids. V was cut by 4 bases and J by 1 base, with 14 bases left in between. Germline-derived CDR1 and CDR2 are LGHNA and YSLEER. The CDR3: CASSPVVGQSYNEQFF. The CDR3, as DNA: TGCGCCAGCAGCCCAGTCGTAGGTCAGTCCTACAATGAGCAGTTCTTC.

This sequence joins TRBV6-5 and TRBJ2-7; no definite D call. CDR3 length: 13 amino acids. Germline-derived CDR1 and CDR2 are MNHEY and SVGAGI. V dropped 0 bases and J dropped 2 bases, with 5 bases sitting between them. CDR3 sequence: CASSYSKPYEQYF. The CDR3, as DNA: TGTGCCAGCAGTTACTCGAAGCCCTACGAGCAGTACTTC.

The rearrangement uses TRBV10-3 and TRBJ2-7, with D hard to call. V lost 2 bases to trimming and J lost 4 bases, with 15 bases between them. CDR1 ENHRY and CDR2 SYGVKD come from the germline V gene. The CDR3 consists of 15 residues. CDR3 DNA sequence: TGTGCCATCAGTGAGAGGACGGCGGCGATTTACGAGCAGTACTTC. This encodes CAISERTAAIYEQYF.

This CDR3 is CASTGLAGGGSTDTQYF. The CDR3 bases are TGTGCCAGCACTGGACTAGCGGGAGGTGGGAGCACAGATACGCAGTATTTT. The chain links TRBV2 to TRBJ2-3, with 14 bases lining up with TRBD2. The CDR3 runs 17 residues. The junction had 6 bases not matched to a gene; V was cut back by 7 bases and J by 0 bases. The germline V gene has CDR1 SNHLY and CDR2 FYNNEI.

V and J are TRBV9 and TRBJ1-5, with D tentatively TRBD1 (5 bases). Germline loops: CDR1 SGDLS, CDR2 YYNGEE. The CDR3 is 16 amino acids. The V end was cut by 2 bases, the J end by 5 bases, with 17 bases between. CDR3: CASSVTGTEAYQPQHF. CDR3 DNA: TGTGCCAGCAGCGTGACCGGGACGGAAGCATATCAGCCCCAGCATTTT.

A single count supports this clone. This chain connects TRBV5-1 to TRBJ2-2, with a tentative D call TRBD1 (6 bases). The CDR3 has 17 amino acids. Trimming cost V 0 bases and J 7 bases, with 19 bases left between them. Germline CDR1 is SGHRS and CDR2 is YFSETQ. CDR3: CASSLVSGQRAFGELFF. CDR3 DNA sequence: TGCGCCAGCAGCTTGGTCTCCGGACAGAGGGCTTTCGGGGAGCTGTTTTTT.

The chain employs TRBV5-1 and TRBJ2-5; no firm D call. Germline values: CDR1 SGHRS, CDR2 YFSETQ. This CDR3 contains 13 residues. V lost 1 base, J lost 2 bases, and 6 bases lay in between. CDR3 bases: TGCGCCAGCAGCTTGCGACCACAAGAGACCCAGTACTTC. Translated: CASSLRPQETQYF.

This sequence joins TRBV28 and TRBJ2-1; 12 positions match TRBD2. Germline V lookup: CDR1 MDHEN, CDR2 SYDVKM. With V trimmed by 6 bases and J by 9 bases, 3 bases remained unmatched. CDR3 length equals 13 residues. CDR3 sequence: CASRPSGRGEQFF. DNA of the CDR3: TGTGCCAGCAGGCCTAGCGGGAGGGGTGAGCAGTTCTTC.